Listed below are T cell receptor beta chains from one sample, sequenced in a study of cytomegalovirus exposure and HLA in healthy donors. This table comes from immunoSEQ multiplex PCR, and its TCRdb copy is limited to in-frame clones, with some not included. The data show 100,000 to 150,000 clones, with roughly 71% seen just once and 4% to 4.5% held by the top ten. Sequenced input: PBMCs. These receptors all come from a woman aged 45-59 years in good health and CMV-seropositive. Both conserved end residues are part of each CDR3.

TRBJ2-5 TRBV28 CASGAGGWETQYF
TRBJ1-2 TRBV18 CASSPPGTPNYGYTF
TRBJ2-5 TRBV4-1 CASSQERGFSLSVRKETQYF
TRBJ2-3 TRBV6-7 CASSWGLDKSTQYF
TRBJ2-3 TRBV27 CASSLVGRNTDTQYF
TRBJ2-3 TRBV6-1 CASSDWGGLTDTQYF
TRBJ2-1 TRBV29-1 CSVEGNYNEQFF
TRBJ1-2 TRBV6-5 CASSSPSDRDYGYTF
TRBJ2-1 TRBV12-5 CASGLSTGEPSYNEQFF
TRBJ1-1 TRBV10-3 CATEKRDRGGTEAFF
TRBJ1-5 TRBV30 CAWRQERGQPQHF
TRBJ2-7 TRBV5-1 CASSLGRHSYEQYF